Listed below are T cell receptor beta chains from one sample, sequenced in a study of blood T cell repertoires in COVID-19. Data came from immunoSEQ multiplex PCR; TCRdb stores just in-frame clones and leaves some out. The data hold 200,000 or so clones, with roughly 90% observed a single time. The sequenced sample was peripheral blood. Every receptor here comes from a woman aged 60-70 years with acute or convalescent COVID-19. Both conserved end residues are part of each CDR3. The D gene is left open where the match is weak. A row's size may be missing; if present it is once, few, many or a size class.

TRBD2	TRBJ2-2	once	TRBV9	TGTGCCAGCAGCGTAGGGACTAGCACCGGGGAGCTGTTTTTT	CASSVGTSTGELFF
NA	TRBJ1-5	NA	TRBV10-3	TGTGCCATCAGTGATCACTCGGGGAATAGCAATCAGCCCCAGCATTTT	CAISDHSGNSNQPQHF
NA	TRBJ1-1	NA	TRBV11-2	TGTGCCAGCAGCTTAGAGCGGGGCACTGAAGCTTTCTTT	CASSLERGTEAFF
TRBD1	TRBJ1-2	NA	TRBV5-8	TGTGCCAGCAGCTTAGGACAGGGGAGGACTAACTATGGCTACACCTTC	CASSLGQGRTNYGYTF
NA	TRBJ2-7	NA	TRBV5-1	TGCGCCAGCAGCTTCCAGGGGCGGTTGGTATACGAGCAGTACTTC	CASSFQGRLVYEQYF
TRBD1	TRBJ2-2	NA	TRBV5-1	TGCGCCAGCAGCACCGGGACAGGAAGCACCGGGGAGCTGTTTTTT	CASSTGTGSTGELFF
NA	TRBJ2-7	NA	TRBV19	TGTGCCAGTAGTATATCAAAGGGGCCCGCCTACGAGCAGTACTTC	CASSISKGPAYEQYF
NA	TRBJ2-7	NA	TRBV2	TGTGCCAGCACGGGGTCCTACGAGCAGTACTTC	CASTGSYEQYF
NA	TRBJ1-2	NA	TRBV3-1/TRBV3-2	TGTGCCAGCAGCCCGGGGGGTTTGGGTGGCTACACCTTC	CASSPGGLGGYTF
NA	TRBJ2-3	NA	TRBV4-2	TGTGCCAGCAGCCAAGTTCCGGGGGGCAGCACAGATACGCAGTATTTT	CASSQVPGGSTDTQYF
TRBD2	TRBJ2-1	once	TRBV24-1	TGTGCCACCAGCGGTGGACTAGCGGGAGCGTCCAATGAGCAGTTCTTC	CATSGGLAGASNEQFF
NA	TRBJ1-4	NA	TRBV12-3/TRBV12-4	TGTGCCAGCAACAACAGGGTGTATGAAAAACTGTTTTTT	CASNNRVYEKLFF
TRBD2	TRBJ2-3	NA	TRBV27	TGTGCCAGCAGTAAGCGACCCGGGACTAGCGGGAGTGTAGCAGATACGCAGTATTTT	CASSKRPGTSGSVADTQYF
NA	TRBJ1-6	NA	TRBV30	TGTGCCTGGGAGATCGACACCTATTCACCCCTCCACTTT	CAWEIDTYSPLHF
NA	TRBJ2-2	NA	TRBV6-1	TGTGCCAGCAGTTCCTTTCGTACCGGCGGGGAGCTGTTTTTT	CASSSFRTGGELFF
NA	TRBJ1-2	NA	TRBV5-6	TGTGCCAGCAGCTTGATAGGGGAGGGCGGCTACACCTTC	CASSLIGEGGYTF
NA	TRBJ1-1	NA	TRBV6-6	TGTGCCAGCACAAGGGAGGGGAGCACTGAAGCTTTCTTT	CASTREGSTEAFF
NA	TRBJ1-3	NA	TRBV7-2	TGTGCCAGCAGGCAGGCTGGATCTGGAAACACCATATATTTT	CASRQAGSGNTIYF
TRBD1	TRBJ2-1	few	TRBV5-5	TGTGCCAGCAGCCGAACCTGGACAGGGAATGAGCAGTTCTTC	CASSRTWTGNEQFF
NA	TRBJ2-1	NA	TRBV5-6	TGTGCCAGCAGCATGGACCGAGCCGATGAGCAGTTCTTC	CASSMDRADEQFF
NA	TRBJ2-2	NA	TRBV3-1/TRBV3-2	TGTGCCAGCAGCCTCCCAGGCCCAGGGACCGGGGAGCTGTTTTTT	CASSLPGPGTGELFF
TRBD1	TRBJ2-7	NA	TRBV10-3	TGTGCCATCAGAGAGACAGGGGGCTACGAGCAGTACTTC	CAIRETGGYEQYF
NA	TRBJ2-2	NA	TRBV6-1	TGTGCCAGCAGTGATCAGGGATCTTACACCGGGGAGCTGTTTTTT	CASSDQGSYTGELFF
TRBD2	TRBJ2-5	NA	TRBV5-1	TGCGCCAGCAGCCCCCTTAGCGGGAGACCGGAGACCCAGTACTTC	CASSPLSGRPETQYF
NA	TRBJ1-6	NA	TRBV30	TGTGCCTGGGGAGTTCAACTGAGCTCCTATAATTCACCCCTCCACTTT	CAWGVQLSSYNSPLHF
NA	TRBJ1-2	NA	TRBV10-3	TGTGCCATCAGGATTGGGGGGGGTGACTATGGCTACACCTTC	CAIRIGGGDYGYTF
TRBD2	TRBJ2-7	NA	TRBV6-6	TGTGCCAGCAGTAACCCTAGCGGGACCCCCTACGAGCAGTACTTC	CASSNPSGTPYEQYF
NA	TRBJ2-7	NA	TRBV16	TGTGCCAGCAGCGTTCAGGGCTACGAGCAGTACTTC	CASSVQGYEQYF
TRBD1	TRBJ1-2	NA	TRBV18	TGTGCCAGCTCACCGACAGGGAGTGAGTATGGCTACACCTTC	CASSPTGSEYGYTF
NA	TRBJ1-1	NA	TRBV15	TGTGCCACCAGCAGAGATCGGGACTACGTAGCTTTCTTT	CATSRDRDYVAFF
TRBD2	TRBJ2-3	NA	TRBV28	TGTGCCAGCAGTCTGCATGGGGTAGCGGGGCCCACAGATACGCAGTATTTT	CASSLHGVAGPTDTQYF
NA	TRBJ2-7	NA	TRBV29-1	TGCAGCGGTACACAGGGATACGAGCAGTACTTC	CSGTQGYEQYF
TRBD2	TRBJ2-5	NA	TRBV2	TGTGCCAGCAGTGGCGGGGGGGGAGAGACCCAGTACTTC	CASSGGGGETQYF
NA	TRBJ1-1	NA	TRBV6-6	TGTGCCAGCACCCACCCGGGGGGGAACACTGAAGCTTTCTTT	CASTHPGGNTEAFF
TRBD1	TRBJ1-2	NA	TRBV11-2	TGTGCCAGCAGCTTGCCGGGACAGGGGGAGCCTAACTATGGCTACACCTTC	CASSLPGQGEPNYGYTF
TRBD1	TRBJ1-5	NA	TRBV2	TGTGCCAGCAGTGGGGGACAGGGGGTTATCAGGGCCCAGCATTTT	CASSGGQGVIRAQHF
NA	TRBJ1-2	NA	TRBV2	TGTGCCAGCAGTGAAGCGCTTAAGGCTAGGGAGTATGGCTACACCTTC	CASSEALKAREYGYTF
NA	TRBJ1-3	NA	TRBV6-5	TGTGCCAGCAGTCCCGACAGGTACTCTGGAAACACCATATATTTT	CASSPDRYSGNTIYF